This TCR beta chain was sequenced for a study of blood T cell repertoires in COVID-19. Study details: From the United States, Italy and Spain came samples of acute and convalescent COVID-19. T cells, B-cell-depleted T cells, or PBMCs provided the cDNA or gDNA that served as material.

Original data processing: Cell counts per sample came from amplifying reference gene primers. Clones were read by immunoSEQ multiplex PCR, and TCRdb kept only the in-frame ones, dropping some. V and J calls and clone size are copied from that table; D and trimming were computed from the DNA. The table includes around 450,000 clones, about 89% detected once. The germline gives CDR1 SEHNR, CDR2 FQNEAQ (reference sequence). The V and J ends lost 5 bases and 4 bases respectively, with 14 bases between them. CDR3 size: 15 residues. The receptor's source is a woman aged 30 to 39 with acute or convalescent COVID-19. The sample consisted of peripheral blood. The gene calls are TRBV7-9 and TRBJ1-4, with D perhaps TRBD1 (6 bases). CDR3 sequence: CASSTGTLHNEKLFF. The CDR3 DNA is TGTGCCAGCAGCACAGGGACGTTACATAATGAAAAACTGTTTTTT. Filled out from reference TRBV7-9 and TRBJ1-4, the complete variable domain reads DTGVSQNPRHKITKRGQNVTFRCDPISEHNRLYWYRQTLGQGPEFLTYFQNEAQLEKSRLLSDRFSAERPKGSFSTLEIQRTEQGDSAMYLCASSTGTLHNEKLFFGSGTQLSVL.